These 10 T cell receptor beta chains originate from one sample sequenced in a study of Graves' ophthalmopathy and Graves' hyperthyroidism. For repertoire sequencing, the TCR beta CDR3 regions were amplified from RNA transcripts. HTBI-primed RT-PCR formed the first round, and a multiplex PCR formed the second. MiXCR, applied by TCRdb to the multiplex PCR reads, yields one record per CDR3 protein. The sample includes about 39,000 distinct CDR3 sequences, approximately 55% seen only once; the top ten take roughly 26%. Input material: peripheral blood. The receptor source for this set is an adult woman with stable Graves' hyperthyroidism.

The CDR3, as DNA: TGCAGCGTACGCCAGGGGCGCAATCAGCCCCAGCATTTT. Protein product: CSVRQGRNQPQHF. The chain recombines TRBV29-1 with TRBJ1-5, with D possibly TRBD1 on 6 matching bases. The CDR3 consists of 13 residues. V was shortened by 6 bases and J by 2 bases, with 11 bases between the two germline ends. In germline, CDR1 is SQVTM, CDR2 ANQGSEA.

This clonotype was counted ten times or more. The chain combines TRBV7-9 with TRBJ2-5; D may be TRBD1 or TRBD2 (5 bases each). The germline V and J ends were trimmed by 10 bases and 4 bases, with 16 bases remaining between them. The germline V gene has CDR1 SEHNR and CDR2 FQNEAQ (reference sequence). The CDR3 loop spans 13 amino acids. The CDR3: CATTEDRGETQYF. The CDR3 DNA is TGTGCCACAACGGAGGATAGGGGAGAGACCCAGTACTTC. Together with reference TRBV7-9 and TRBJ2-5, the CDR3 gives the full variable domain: DTGVSQNPRHKITKRGQNVTFRCDPISEHNRLYWYRQTLGQGPEFLTYFQNEAQLEKSRLLSDRFSAERPKGSFSTLEIQRTEQGDSAMYLCATTEDRGETQYFGPGTRLLVL.

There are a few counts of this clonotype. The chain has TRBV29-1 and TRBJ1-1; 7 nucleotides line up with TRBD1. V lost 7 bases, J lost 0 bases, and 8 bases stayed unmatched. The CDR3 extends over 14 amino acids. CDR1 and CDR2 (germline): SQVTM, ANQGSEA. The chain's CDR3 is CSDGGQRMNTEAFF. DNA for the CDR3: TGCAGCGACGGGGGACAGCGAATGAACACTGAAGCTTTCTTT.

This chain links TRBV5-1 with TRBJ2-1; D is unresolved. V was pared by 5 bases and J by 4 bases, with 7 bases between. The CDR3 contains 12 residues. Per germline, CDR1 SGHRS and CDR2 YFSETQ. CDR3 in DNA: TGCGCCAGCAGTTTACAGTACAATGAGCAGTTCTTC. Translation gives CASSLQYNEQFF.

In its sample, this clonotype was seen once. This chain's CDR3 is CATRLSISWGRKGKAYNEQFF. In DNA form, the CDR3 reads TGTGCCACCAGGCTCTCTATTTCATGGGGGAGAAAGGGTAAGGCATACAATGAGCAGTTCTTC. This chain connects TRBV7-9 to TRBJ2-1; the D gene could be TRBD1 or TRBD2 (5 bases each). Germline CDR1 reads SEHNR; CDR2 reads FQNEAQ (reference sequence). The CDR3 length is 21 residues. The ends were cut back, 10 bases at V and 4 bases at J, with 38 bases in the middle.

CDR3 sequence: CASGGMSGAFHEQYF. In DNA form, the CDR3 reads TGTGCCAGTGGTGGGATGAGCGGGGCCTTCCACGAGCAGTACTTC. This chain joins TRBV7-2 and TRBJ2-7; 7 bases line up with TRBD2. CDR1 and CDR2 (germline): SGHTA, FQGNSA. The CDR3 runs to 15 residues. V lost 9 bases, J lost 5 bases, and 16 bases stayed unmatched.

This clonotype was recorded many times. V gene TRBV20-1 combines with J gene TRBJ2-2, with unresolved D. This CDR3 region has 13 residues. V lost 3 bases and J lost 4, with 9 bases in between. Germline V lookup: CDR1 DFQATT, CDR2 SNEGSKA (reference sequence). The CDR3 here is CSARAISTGELFF. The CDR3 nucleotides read TGCAGTGCTAGGGCGATATCCACCGGGGAGCTGTTTTTT.

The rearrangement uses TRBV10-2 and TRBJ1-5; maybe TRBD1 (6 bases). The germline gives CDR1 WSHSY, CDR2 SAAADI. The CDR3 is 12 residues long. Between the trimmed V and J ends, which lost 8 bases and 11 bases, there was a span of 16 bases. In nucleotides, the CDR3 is TGCGCCAGCGGGACAACCCAAGAGACCCAGCATTTT. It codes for CASGTTQETQHF.

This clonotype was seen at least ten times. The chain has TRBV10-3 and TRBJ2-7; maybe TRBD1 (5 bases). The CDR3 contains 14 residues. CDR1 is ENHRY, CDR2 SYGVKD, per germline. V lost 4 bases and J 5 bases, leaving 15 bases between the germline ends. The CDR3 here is CAISGQVLGDEQYF. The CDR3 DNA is TGTGCCATCAGTGGTCAGGTTTTAGGGGACGAGCAGTACTTC.

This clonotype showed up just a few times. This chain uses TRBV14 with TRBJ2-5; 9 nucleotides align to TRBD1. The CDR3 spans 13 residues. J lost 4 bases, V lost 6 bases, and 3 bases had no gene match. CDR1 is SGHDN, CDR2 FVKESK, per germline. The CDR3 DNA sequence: TGTGCCAGCAGTTTGGACAGGGGAGAGACCCAGTACTTC. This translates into CASSLDRGETQYF.